The 17 T cell receptor beta chains reported below all come from one sample, sequenced in a study of shared clonotypes between healthy human individuals. This table comes from immunoSEQ multiplex PCR, and its TCRdb copy is limited to in-frame clones, with some not included. This sample has approximately 2,300,000 clones, with 80% to 95% found just once. The sequencing input was naive CD4+ T cells from PBMCs. Stated subset: CD45RA+ positively selected. The receptors here all came from a man younger than 30 in good health. Some clones in this sample may be carry-over from other donors' samples.

This chain connects TRBV7-2 to TRBJ1-2; D possibly corresponds to TRBD1 (6 bases). Trimming cost V 5 bases and J 7 bases, with 17 bases left between them. The CDR3 is 14 amino acids. Germline V gene sequence: CDR1 SGHTA, CDR2 FQGNSA. The CDR3 reads CASSPQVRGGGYTF. Here the CDR3 DNA reads TGTGCCAGCAGCCCTCAGGTCCGAGGGGGTGGCTACACCTTC.

The chain is built from TRBV11-1 and TRBJ2-2, with D possibly matching TRBD2 (5 bases). Germline V CDR1 and CDR2: SGHAT, FQDESV (reference sequence). The germline V and J ends were trimmed by 1 base and 5 bases, with 11 bases remaining between them. This CDR3 comprises 15 residues. CDR3 sequence: CASSLGWGETGELFF. The CDR3 DNA reads TGTGCCAGCAGCTTAGGGTGGGGAGAGACCGGGGAGCTGTTTTTT.

The chain uses TRBV30 and TRBJ1-3, with a weak D call TRBD1 (6 bases). The germline V gene has CDR1 GTSNPN and CDR2 SVGIG (reference sequence). The V gene lost 4 bases and the J gene lost 0 bases, with 13 bases spanning the gap. The CDR3 totals 15 residues. The CDR3 region is CAWTVGGHSGNTIYF. The CDR3 coding sequence is TGTGCCTGGACGGTCGGGGGCCACTCTGGAAACACCATATATTTT.

This chain links TRBV2 with TRBJ1-1, with 8 bases aligning to TRBD1. Germline lookup yields CDR1 SNHLY and CDR2 FYNNEI. There are 15 residues in the CDR3. V dropped 7 bases and J dropped 0; count of bases not matched to a gene: 7. The CDR3 loop is CASTYRTGMNTEAFF. CDR3 nucleotides: TGTGCCAGCACCTATCGGACAGGGATGAACACTGAAGCTTTCTTT.

With regard to this clone: Compared with germline, one end of the junction differs, possibly owing to a read error. The genes are TRBV11-2 and TRBJ2-7; D might be TRBD1 or TRBD2, each matching 5 bases. This CDR3 contains 15 residues. Germline assignment: CDR1 SGHAT and CDR2 FQNNGV. This chain's CDR3 is CAGSFGARLYYEQYF. CDR3 nucleotide sequence: TGTGCCGGCAGCTTCGGGGCCAGATTATACTACGAGCAGTACTTC.

The gene calls are TRBV5-1 and TRBJ1-3; D not certain. The germline V gene has CDR1 SGHRS and CDR2 YFSETQ. This CDR3 has 15 residues. Trimming cost V 5 bases and J 0 bases, with 12 bases left between them. The DNA for the CDR3 is TGCGCCAGCAGACCCCCGGGAGCCTCTGGAAACACCATATATTTT. It specifies CASRPPGASGNTIYF. The whole variable domain, filled in from reference TRBV5-1 and TRBJ1-3, reads KAGVTQTPRYLIKTRGQQVTLSCSPISGHRSVSWYQQTPGQGLQFLFEYFSETQRNKGNFPGRFSGRQFSNSRSEMNVSTLELGDSALYLCASRPPGASGNTIYFGEGSWLTVV.

This chain joins TRBV21-1 and TRBJ2-7. TRBV21-1 constitutes a pseudogene. The CDR3 loop spans 14 amino acids. The CDR3 here is CASPKGTGPYEQYF. CDR3 nucleotide sequence: TGTGCCAGCCCCAAAGGTACGGGACCCTACGAGCAGTACTTC.

J is TRBJ2-3 and V is TRBV13, with 8 bases identical to TRBD2. The CDR3 has 17 residues. CDR1 is PRHDT, CDR2 FYEKMQ, per germline (reference sequence). V was pared by 1 base and J by 6 bases, with 12 bases of the junction left unmatched. DNA of the CDR3: TGTGCCAGCAGCTTAGACCGGACTAGCCTTGTTTCGGATACGCAGTATTTT. Its translation is CASSLDRTSLVSDTQYF.

J is TRBJ1-2 and V is TRBV6-5; a weak D match, TRBD1 (5 bases). V was clipped by 11 bases and J by 4 bases, with 14 bases between them. Germline CDR1 is MNHEY and CDR2 is SVGAGI. CDR3 length: 12 residues. DNA for the CDR3: TGTGCCGGTGGTGGCAGGGTCTATGGCTACACCTTC. This codes for CAGGGRVYGYTF.

V gene TRBV5-1 combines with J gene TRBJ2-7; TRBD1 might be the D (5 bases). Germline V gives CDR1 SGHRS, CDR2 YFSETQ. CDR3 size: 13 residues. V lost 1 base, J lost 4 bases, and 9 bases lay in between. In DNA, the CDR3 is TGCGCCAGCAGCTTGCCAGGGCAGTACGAGCAGTACTTC. It codes for CASSLPGQYEQYF.

The chain has TRBV7-2 and TRBJ2-5; D unclear. In germline, CDR1 is SGHTA, CDR2 FQGNSA. The V end lost 1 base, the J end lost 7 bases, and 16 bases lay between the germline ends. CDR3 length equals 15 residues. CDR3 protein: CASSLVAVSLGTQYF. CDR3 DNA sequence: TGTGCCAGCAGCTTAGTCGCAGTGTCTTTGGGGACCCAGTACTTC.

This rearrangement joins TRBV7-3 to TRBJ2-2; D is unresolved. Germline V gene lookup returns CDR1 SGHTA and CDR2 FQGTGA. The CDR3 totals 13 residues. V was clipped by 5 bases and J by 6 bases, with 10 bases between them. CDR3 sequence: CASSDAPPGELFF. The CDR3 region has the DNA TGTGCCAGCAGCGACGCACCGCCCGGGGAGCTGTTTTTT.

This chain uses TRBV6-6 with TRBJ2-5; TRBD1 matches 9 bases. The CDR3 loop spans 15 amino acids. Unmatched junction bases numbered 9, after V lost 5 bases and J lost 5 bases. Germline CDR1 is MNHNY and CDR2 is SVGAGI (reference sequence). The DNA for the CDR3 is TGTGCCAGCAGTGCCCCCAGGACAGGGGTGGAGACCCAGTACTTC. Protein product: CASSAPRTGVETQYF.

V is TRBV6-1 and J is TRBJ2-1, with D possibly being TRBD1 (6 bases). Germline CDR1 MNHNS, CDR2 SASEGT. The CDR3 runs 14 residues. The ends were cut back, 7 bases at V and 7 bases at J, with 17 bases in the middle. CDR3 nucleotides: TGTGCCAGCAAGGAGACAGGCCTGGGGAATGAGCAGTTCTTC. Translating it yields CASKETGLGNEQFF.

The chain has TRBV14 and TRBJ2-7; no firm D call. The germline V and J ends were trimmed by 3 bases and 8 bases, with 8 bases remaining between them. The CDR3 is made up of 11 amino acids. CDR1 is SGHDN and CDR2 is FVKESK in the germline V gene. The CDR3 protein is CASSHSTKQYF. CDR3 coding DNA: TGTGCCAGCAGCCACTCTACGAAGCAGTACTTC. Full variable domain (outside the CDR3, taken from reference TRBV14 and TRBJ2-7): EAGVTQFPSHSVIEKGQTVTLRCDPISGHDNLYWYRRVMGKEIKFLLHFVKESKQDESGMPNNRFLAERTGGTYSTLKVQPAELEDSGVYFCASSHSTKQYFGPGTRLTVT.

The rearrangement links TRBV27 to TRBJ2-5; D is ambiguous. Trimming cost V 2 bases and J 4 bases, with 11 bases left between them. Germline CDR1 MNHEY, CDR2 SMNVEV (reference sequence). The CDR3 runs 14 residues. The CDR3 nucleotides read TGTGCCAGCAGTTTAGGAATAACGAGAGAGACCCAGTACTTC. It yields the protein CASSLGITRETQYF.

This clone was found once. The rearrangement links TRBV19 to TRBJ1-2; 8 nucleotides agree with TRBD1. In germline, CDR1 is LNHDA, CDR2 SQIVND (reference sequence). The CDR3 totals 15 residues. The junction had 6 bases not matched to a gene; V was cut back by 3 bases and J by 3 bases. The DNA for the CDR3 is TGTGCCAGTAGTATTCAAGCAGGGGGCGACTATGGCTACACCTTC. Translating it yields CASSIQAGGDYGYTF.